The 8 T cell receptor beta chains below come from one sample, sequenced in a study of blood T cell repertoires in COVID-19. Generated by immunoSEQ multiplex PCR, the TCRdb table keeps only in-frame clones and is missing some. The sample includes approximately 78,000 clones, approximately 82% of them seen just once. The sample consisted of peripheral blood. The receptor set was obtained from a woman aged 80 or over with acute or convalescent COVID-19.

The V gene is TRBV25-1, the J gene TRBJ1-1; no firm D call. CDR1 and CDR2 (germline): MGHDK, SYGVNS. The length of the CDR3 is 17 residues. Between the trimmed V and J ends, which lost 1 base and 2 bases, there was a span of 17 bases. The CDR3 DNA reads as TGTGCCAGCAGTGAATGGAAGGTGGAGGAGTTAAACACTGAAGCTTTCTTT. Translating it yields CASSEWKVEELNTEAFF. Full variable domain (rest looked up from reference TRBV25-1 and TRBJ1-1): EADIYQTPRYLVIGTGKKITLECSQTMGHDKMYWYQQDPGMELHLIHYSYGVNSTEKGDLSSESTVSRIRTEHFPLTLESARPSHTSQYLCASSEWKVEELNTEAFFGQGTRLTVV.

This clone was seen a handful of times. J is TRBJ2-7 and V is TRBV7-3, with 7 bases identical to TRBD2. The CDR3 extends over 14 amino acids. Germline lookup yields CDR1 SGHTA and CDR2 FQGTGA. Germline trimming cut 2 bases from V and 0 bases from J; bases unmatched to any gene: 1. CDR3 nucleotides: TGTGCCAGCAGCTTAGCTAGCGGCTCCTACGAGCAGTACTTC. This encodes CASSLASGSYEQYF.

This chain uses TRBV12-3 or TRBV12-4 with TRBJ2-5, with unresolved D. The CDR3 length is 11 residues. V was shortened by 6 bases and J by 7 bases, with 9 bases between the two germline ends. The CDR3 DNA is TGTGCCAGCAGGGGCACCAGGACCCAGTACTTC. Protein product: CASRGTRTQYF.

The chain recombines TRBV15 with TRBJ2-7; possible D gene TRBD2, 7 bases. There are 15 residues in the CDR3. Germline V gives CDR1 LNHNV, CDR2 YYDKDF (reference sequence). V lost 5 bases and J lost 2, with 16 bases in between. CDR3 region: CATSQGRGRTYEQYF. Here the CDR3 DNA reads TGTGCCACCAGCCAAGGGAGGGGGAGGACCTACGAGCAGTACTTC.

V usage is TRBV5-1 and J usage is TRBJ1-6; D might be TRBD1 (6 bases). Germline CDR1 SGHRS, CDR2 YFSETQ. This CDR3 has 13 residues. Trimming cost V 4 bases and J 8 bases, with 10 bases left between them. CDR3 region: CASSPSGDSPLHF. The CDR3, as DNA: TGCGCCAGCAGCCCCTCAGGGGATTCACCCCTCCACTTT.

The V and J genes are TRBV9 and TRBJ1-3; 7 nucleotides agree with TRBD1. V shed 2 bases, J shed 0 bases, and the junction held 2 bases outside the gene matches. The CDR3 spans 15 residues. The V gene's germline CDR1 is SGDLS and CDR2 YYNGEE. In DNA, the CDR3 is TGTGCCAGCAGCGTTCGGGACAGCTCTGGAAACACCATATATTTT. Its translation: CASSVRDSSGNTIYF.

The chain combines TRBV30 with TRBJ1-6; no clear D. Trimming pared 1 base from V and 8 bases from J, leaving 12 bases between. CDR1 and CDR2 (germline): GTSNPN, SVGIG (reference sequence). The CDR3 is 14 amino acids. CDR3 DNA: TGTGCCTGGAGTGACTCTCTGAGGGATTCACCCCTCCACTTT. This translates into CAWSDSLRDSPLHF.

The chain couples TRBV19 to TRBJ2-5; no reliable D call. The CDR3 length is 14 residues. Germline V gene data show CDR1 as LNHDA and CDR2 as SQIVND (reference sequence). V was trimmed by 3 bases and J by 5 bases, leaving 13 bases between them. CDR3 protein: CASSIAWARETQYF. CDR3 DNA sequence: TGTGCCAGTAGTATTGCATGGGCTCGGGAGACCCAGTACTTC.